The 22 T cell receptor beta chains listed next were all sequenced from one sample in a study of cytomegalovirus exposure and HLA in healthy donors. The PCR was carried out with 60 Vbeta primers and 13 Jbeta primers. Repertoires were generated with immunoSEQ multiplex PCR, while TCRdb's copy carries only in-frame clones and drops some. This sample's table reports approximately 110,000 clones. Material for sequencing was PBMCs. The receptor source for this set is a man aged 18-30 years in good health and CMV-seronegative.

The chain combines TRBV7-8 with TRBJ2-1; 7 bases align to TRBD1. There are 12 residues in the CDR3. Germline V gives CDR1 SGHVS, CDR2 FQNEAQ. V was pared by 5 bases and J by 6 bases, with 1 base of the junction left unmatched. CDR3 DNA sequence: TGTGCCAGCAGCCGGGACAGCAATGAGCAGTTCTTC. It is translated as CASSRDSNEQFF.

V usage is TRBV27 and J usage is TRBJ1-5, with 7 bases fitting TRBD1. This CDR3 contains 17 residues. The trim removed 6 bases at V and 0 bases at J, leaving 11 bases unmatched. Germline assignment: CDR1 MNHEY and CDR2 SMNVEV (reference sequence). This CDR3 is CASSPGTELYSNQPQHF. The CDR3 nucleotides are TGTGCCAGCAGCCCCGGGACAGAATTATATAGCAATCAGCCCCAGCATTTT.

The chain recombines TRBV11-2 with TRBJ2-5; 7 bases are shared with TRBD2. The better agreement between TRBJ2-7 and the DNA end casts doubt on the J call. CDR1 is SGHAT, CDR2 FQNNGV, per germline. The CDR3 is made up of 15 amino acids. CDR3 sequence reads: CASTSPGLNTYEQYF. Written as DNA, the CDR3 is TGTGCCAGCACCTCCCCGGGACTAAACACCTACGAGCAGTACTTC.

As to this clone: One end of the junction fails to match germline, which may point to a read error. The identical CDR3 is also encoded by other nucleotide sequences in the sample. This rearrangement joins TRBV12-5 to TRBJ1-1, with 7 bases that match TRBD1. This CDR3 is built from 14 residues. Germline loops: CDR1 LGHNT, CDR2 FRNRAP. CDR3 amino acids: CASGSSGGRTEAFF. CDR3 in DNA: TGTGCTAGTGGTTCTTCAGGGGGAAGGACTGAAGCCTTCTTT.

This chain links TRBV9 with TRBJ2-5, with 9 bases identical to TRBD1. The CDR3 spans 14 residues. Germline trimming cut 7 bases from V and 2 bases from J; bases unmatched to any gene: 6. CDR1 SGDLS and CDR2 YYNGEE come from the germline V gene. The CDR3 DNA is TGTGCCAGCTGGACCGGGACAGGGCAAGAGACCCAGTACTTC. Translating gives CASWTGTGQETQYF.

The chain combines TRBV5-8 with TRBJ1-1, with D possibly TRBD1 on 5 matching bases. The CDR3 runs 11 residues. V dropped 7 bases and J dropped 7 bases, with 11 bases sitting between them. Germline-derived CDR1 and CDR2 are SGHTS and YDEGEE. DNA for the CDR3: TGTGCCAGCTATGCGGGGGGTGAAGCTTTCTTT. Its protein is CASYAGGEAFF.

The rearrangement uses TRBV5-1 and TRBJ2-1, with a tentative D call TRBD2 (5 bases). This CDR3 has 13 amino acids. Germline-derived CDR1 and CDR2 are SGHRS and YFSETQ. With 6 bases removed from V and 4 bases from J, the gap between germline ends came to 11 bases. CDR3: CASTGSLYNEQFF. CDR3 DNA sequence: TGCGCCAGCACGGGGTCATTGTACAATGAGCAGTTCTTC.

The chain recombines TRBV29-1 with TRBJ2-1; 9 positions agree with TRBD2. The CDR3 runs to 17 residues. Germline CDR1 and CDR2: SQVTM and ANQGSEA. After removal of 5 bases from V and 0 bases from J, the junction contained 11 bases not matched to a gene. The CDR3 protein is CSVKRALAGLSYNEQFF. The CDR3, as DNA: TGCAGCGTTAAGAGGGCACTAGCGGGTCTCTCCTACAATGAGCAGTTCTTC.

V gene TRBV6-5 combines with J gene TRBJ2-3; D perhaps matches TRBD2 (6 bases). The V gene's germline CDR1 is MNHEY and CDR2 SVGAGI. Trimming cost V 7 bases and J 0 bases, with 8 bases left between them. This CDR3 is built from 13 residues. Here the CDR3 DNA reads TGTGCCAGCACCGGGGGTAGCACAGATACGCAGTATTTT. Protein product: CASTGGSTDTQYF.

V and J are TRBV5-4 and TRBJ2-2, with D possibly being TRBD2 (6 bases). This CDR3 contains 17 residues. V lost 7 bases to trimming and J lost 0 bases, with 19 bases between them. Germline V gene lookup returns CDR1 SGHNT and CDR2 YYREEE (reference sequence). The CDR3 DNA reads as TGTGCCAGCTACAGCTTGGATGCGGGGCCGAACACCGGGGAGCTGTTTTTT. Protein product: CASYSLDAGPNTGELFF.

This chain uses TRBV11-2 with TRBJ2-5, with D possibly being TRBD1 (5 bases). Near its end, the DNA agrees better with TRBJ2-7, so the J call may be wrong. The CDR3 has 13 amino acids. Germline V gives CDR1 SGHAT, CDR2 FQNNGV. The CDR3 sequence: CASSHQTVYEQYF. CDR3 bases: TGTGCCAGCAGCCATCAGACAGTCTACGAGCAGTACTTC.

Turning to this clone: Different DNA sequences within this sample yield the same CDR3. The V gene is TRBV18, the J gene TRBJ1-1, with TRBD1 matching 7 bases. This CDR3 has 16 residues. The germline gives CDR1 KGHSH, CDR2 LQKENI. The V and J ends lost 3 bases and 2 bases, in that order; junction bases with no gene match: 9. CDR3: CASSPNRGVSNTEAFF. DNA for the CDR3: TGTGCCAGCTCACCGAACAGGGGAGTGAGTAACACTGAAGCTTTCTTT.

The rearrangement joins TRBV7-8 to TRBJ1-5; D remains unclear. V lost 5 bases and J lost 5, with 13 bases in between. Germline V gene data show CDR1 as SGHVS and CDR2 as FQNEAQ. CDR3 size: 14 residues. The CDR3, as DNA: TGTGCCAGCAGCATAGGAGGCAGAGATCAGCCCCAGCATTTT. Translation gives CASSIGGRDQPQHF.

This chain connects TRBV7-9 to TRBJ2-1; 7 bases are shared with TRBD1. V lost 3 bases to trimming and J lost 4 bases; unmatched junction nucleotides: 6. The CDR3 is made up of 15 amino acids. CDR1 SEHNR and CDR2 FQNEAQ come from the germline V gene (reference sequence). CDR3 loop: CASSLNTGDYNEQFF. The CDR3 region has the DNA TGTGCCAGCAGCTTGAACACAGGGGATTACAATGAGCAGTTCTTC.

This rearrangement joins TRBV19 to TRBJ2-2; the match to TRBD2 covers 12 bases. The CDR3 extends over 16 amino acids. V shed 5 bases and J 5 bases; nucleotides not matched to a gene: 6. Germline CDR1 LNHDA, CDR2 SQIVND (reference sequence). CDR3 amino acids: CASSPQTSGGTGELFF. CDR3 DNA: TGTGCCAGTAGTCCGCAAACTAGCGGGGGGACCGGGGAGCTGTTTTTT.

In nucleotides, the CDR3 is TGTGCCAGCAAGAGAAGAGCCGCGGGCCTCACAGATACGCAGTATTTT. Translated: CASKRRAAGLTDTQYF. The chain joins TRBV2 to TRBJ2-3, with a possible D match to TRBD2 (5 bases). CDR3 length: 16 amino acids. Germline CDR1 is SNHLY and CDR2 is FYNNEI. The germline V and J ends were trimmed by 7 bases and 2 bases, with 19 bases remaining between them. Using reference TRBV2 and TRBJ2-3 for the parts outside the CDR3, the full variable domain is EPEVTQTPSHQVTQMGQEVILRCVPISNHLYFYWYRQILGQKVEFLVSFYNNEISEKSEIFDDQFSVERPDGSNFTLKIRSTKLEDSAMYFCASKRRAAGLTDTQYFGPGTRLTVL.

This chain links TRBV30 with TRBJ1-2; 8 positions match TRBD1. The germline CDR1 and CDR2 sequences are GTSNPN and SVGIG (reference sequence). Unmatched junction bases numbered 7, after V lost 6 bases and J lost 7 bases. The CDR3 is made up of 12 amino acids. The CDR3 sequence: CACLGQVSGYTF. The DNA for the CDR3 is TGTGCCTGCCTGGGACAGGTTTCTGGCTACACCTTC.

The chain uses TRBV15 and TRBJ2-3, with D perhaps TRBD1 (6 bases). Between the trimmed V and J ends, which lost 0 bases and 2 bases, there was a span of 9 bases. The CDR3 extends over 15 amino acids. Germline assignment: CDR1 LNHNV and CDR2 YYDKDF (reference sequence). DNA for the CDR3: TGTGCCACCAGCAGAGATGGGACAAACACAGATACGCAGTATTTT. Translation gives CATSRDGTNTDTQYF.

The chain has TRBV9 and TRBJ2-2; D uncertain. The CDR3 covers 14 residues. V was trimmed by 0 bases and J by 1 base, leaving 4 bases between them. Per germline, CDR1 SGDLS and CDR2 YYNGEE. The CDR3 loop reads CASSVGGNTGELFF. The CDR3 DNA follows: TGTGCCAGCAGCGTAGGAGGGAACACCGGGGAGCTGTTTTTT.

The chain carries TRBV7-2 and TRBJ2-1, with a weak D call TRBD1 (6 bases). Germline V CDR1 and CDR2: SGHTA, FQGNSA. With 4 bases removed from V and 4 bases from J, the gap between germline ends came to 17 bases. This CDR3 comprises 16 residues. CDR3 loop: CASSSRWSGAYNEQFF. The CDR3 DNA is TGTGCCAGCAGCTCCCGGTGGTCAGGGGCTTACAATGAGCAGTTCTTC.

As DNA, the CDR3 is TGCGCCAGCAGCTCGGTAGCGGGAAGCGTTAACGATGAGCAGTTCTTC. Protein: CASSSVAGSVNDEQFF. The chain uses TRBV5-1 and TRBJ2-1; 8 bases agree with TRBD2. V was clipped by 3 bases and J by 8 bases; unmatched bases: 13. Germline V lookup: CDR1 SGHRS, CDR2 YFSETQ. This CDR3 has 16 amino acids.

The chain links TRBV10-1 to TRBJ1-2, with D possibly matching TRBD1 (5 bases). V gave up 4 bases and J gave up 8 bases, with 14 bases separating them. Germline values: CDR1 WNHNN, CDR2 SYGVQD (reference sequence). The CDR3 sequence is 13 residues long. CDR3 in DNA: TGCGCCAGCAGTGGATACCGGGACTCCGGCTACACCTTC. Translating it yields CASSGYRDSGYTF.